A selection of T cell receptor beta chains follows, all from one sample in a study of early T cells in non-severe SARS-CoV-2 infection. TCRdb re-called the 5' RACE reads with MiXCR, one entry per CDR3 protein. The sample lists tens of thousands of distinct CDR3 sequences, over 9.5% seen once, with 3.5% to 5% in the top ten. The sample in question was whole blood, obtained at baseline. These TCRs come from an adult who was a healthcare worker with PCR-confirmed SARS-CoV-2 infection or an uninfected control (not recorded which). CDR3s include the opening cysteine and the closing phenylalanine or tryptophan. Each record gives: J gene, V gene, D gene, clone size, CDR3 protein, CDR3 DNA. The D gene is left open where the match is weak. Size is stated for part of the rows, as once, few or many counts, or as a class when the clone is expanded.

J gene: TRBJ1-1; V gene: TRBV30; D gene: -; clone size: many; CDR3 protein: CAWSVGGPEAFF; CDR3 DNA: TGTGCCTGGAGTGTCGGCGGGCCTGAAGCTTTCTTT
J gene: TRBJ2-7; V gene: TRBV29-1; D gene: -; clone size: once; CDR3 protein: CGVDGPSSYEQYF; CDR3 DNA: TGCGGCGTTGATGGACCGAGCTCCTACGAGCAGTACTTC
J gene: TRBJ1-5; V gene: TRBV29-1; D gene: -; clone size: -; CDR3 protein: CSVLGIQPQHF; CDR3 DNA: TGCAGCGTATTGGGCATTCAGCCCCAGCATTTT
J gene: TRBJ1-6; V gene: TRBV4-2; D gene: -; clone size: -; CDR3 protein: CASSQEEDNSPLHF; CDR3 DNA: TGTGCCAGCAGCCAAGAGGAGGATAATTCACCCCTCCACTTT
J gene: TRBJ2-1; V gene: TRBV29-1; D gene: TRBD1; clone size: once; CDR3 protein: CSAVDRGYEQFF; CDR3 DNA: TGCAGCGCTGTGGACAGGGGTTATGAGCAGTTCTTC
J gene: TRBJ2-7; V gene: TRBV30; D gene: TRBD1; clone size: -; CDR3 protein: CAWINLRGTGTYEQYF; CDR3 DNA: TGTGCCTGGATCAACCTGAGGGGGACAGGGACCTACGAGCAGTACTTC
J gene: TRBJ2-1; V gene: TRBV19; D gene: -; clone size: few; CDR3 protein: CASSTRSGSNNEQFF; CDR3 DNA: TGTGCCAGTAGTACTCGGTCCGGGAGCAACAATGAGCAGTTCTTC
J gene: TRBJ2-7; V gene: TRBV10-3; D gene: TRBD1; clone size: many; CDR3 protein: CAISEAGTGGHEQYF; CDR3 DNA: TGTGCCATCAGTGAAGCGGGGACAGGGGGCCACGAGCAGTACTTC
J gene: TRBJ1-5; V gene: TRBV7-9; D gene: TRBD1; clone size: few; CDR3 protein: CASSSGTGIQPQHF; CDR3 DNA: TGTGCCAGCAGCTCCGGGACAGGGATCCAGCCCCAGCATTTT
J gene: TRBJ2-2; V gene: TRBV2; D gene: -; clone size: -; CDR3 protein: CASSGVGTNTGELFF; CDR3 DNA: TGTGCCAGCAGTGGTGTAGGGACGAACACCGGGGAGCTGTTTTTT
J gene: TRBJ1-2; V gene: TRBV2; D gene: -; clone size: many; CDR3 protein: CASSPGQRGYGYTF; CDR3 DNA: TGTGCCAGCAGCCCGGGACAAAGGGGCTATGGCTACACCTTC
J gene: TRBJ1-1; V gene: TRBV12-3/TRBV12-4; D gene: -; clone size: -; CDR3 protein: CASTQNTEAFF; CDR3 DNA: TGTGCCAGCACCCAGAACACTGAAGCTTTCTTT
J gene: TRBJ1-2; V gene: TRBV7-2; D gene: -; clone size: -; CDR3 protein: CAGSRAGDPNYGYTF; CDR3 DNA: TGTGCCGGCAGCCGGGCCGGGGATCCTAACTATGGCTACACCTTC
J gene: TRBJ2-5; V gene: TRBV19; D gene: -; clone size: -; CDR3 protein: CASRTDALGETQYF; CDR3 DNA: TGTGCCAGCCGCACGGACGCTTTGGGAGAGACCCAGTACTTC
J gene: TRBJ2-6; V gene: TRBV5-1; D gene: -; clone size: -; CDR3 protein: CASSDWGSSGANVLTF; CDR3 DNA: TGCGCCAGCAGCGATTGGGGCTCCTCTGGGGCCAACGTCCTGACTTTC
J gene: TRBJ1-5; V gene: TRBV6-2/TRBV6-3; D gene: -; clone size: -; CDR3 protein: CASSPYQGNQPQHF; CDR3 DNA: TGTGCCAGCAGTCCTTATCAGGGGAATCAGCCCCAGCATTTT
J gene: TRBJ2-3; V gene: TRBV9; D gene: -; clone size: -; CDR3 protein: CASSVGLRDTQYF; CDR3 DNA: TGTGCCAGCAGCGTAGGGCTTCGGGATACGCAGTATTTT
J gene: TRBJ2-7; V gene: TRBV7-2; D gene: -; clone size: -; CDR3 protein: CASSLSLLYEQYF; CDR3 DNA: TGTGCCAGCAGCTTAAGCCTCCTCTACGAGCAGTACTTC
J gene: TRBJ2-3; V gene: TRBV18; D gene: TRBD1; clone size: -; CDR3 protein: CASSPLSWQGASSGDTQYF; CDR3 DNA: TGTGCCAGCTCACCCCTGTCGTGGCAGGGGGCTAGTTCGGGGGATACGCAGTATTTT
J gene: TRBJ2-7; V gene: TRBV11-2; D gene: -; clone size: -; CDR3 protein: CASSLLPTAGRSDEQYF; CDR3 DNA: TGTGCCAGCAGCTTACTACCAACTGCAGGCAGGAGCGACGAGCAGTACTTC
J gene: TRBJ1-6; V gene: TRBV7-8; D gene: -; clone size: few; CDR3 protein: CASRGSDNSPLHF; CDR3 DNA: TGTGCCAGCAGAGGCAGTGACAATTCACCCCTCCACTTT
J gene: TRBJ2-1; V gene: TRBV24-1; D gene: TRBD2; clone size: -; CDR3 protein: CATSDLRASGRDEQFF; CDR3 DNA: TGTGCCACCAGTGATTTAAGGGCTAGCGGGAGAGATGAGCAGTTCTTC
J gene: TRBJ2-3; V gene: TRBV28; D gene: TRBD2; clone size: -; CDR3 protein: CASSQGLARTDTQYF; CDR3 DNA: TGTGCCAGCAGCCAAGGACTAGCCCGCACAGATACGCAGTATTTT
J gene: TRBJ2-5; V gene: TRBV12-3/TRBV12-4; D gene: TRBD1; clone size: many; CDR3 protein: CASSVGQGVDETQYF; CDR3 DNA: TGTGCCAGCAGTGTAGGACAGGGCGTCGACGAGACCCAGTACTTC
J gene: TRBJ2-4; V gene: TRBV7-9; D gene: -; clone size: many; CDR3 protein: CASQGNGNNKNIQYF; CDR3 DNA: TGTGCCAGCCAAGGGAACGGGAACAACAAAAACATTCAGTACTTC
J gene: TRBJ2-7; V gene: TRBV12-3/TRBV12-4; D gene: -; clone size: few; CDR3 protein: CASSLSPLSYEQYF; CDR3 DNA: TGTGCCAGCAGTTTATCCCCCTTATCCTACGAGCAGTACTTC
J gene: TRBJ2-7; V gene: TRBV15; D gene: -; clone size: -; CDR3 protein: CATSRDTSYEQYF; CDR3 DNA: TGTGCCACCAGCAGGGACACCTCCTACGAGCAGTACTTC
J gene: TRBJ2-5; V gene: TRBV19; D gene: -; clone size: many; CDR3 protein: CASSTPWGLQETQYF; CDR3 DNA: TGTGCCAGTAGTACACCCTGGGGCCTCCAAGAGACCCAGTACTTC
J gene: TRBJ2-3; V gene: TRBV24-1; D gene: -; clone size: -; CDR3 protein: CATSDFRRQGTDTQYF; CDR3 DNA: TGTGCCACCAGTGATTTCCGTCGACAGGGCACAGATACGCAGTATTTT
J gene: TRBJ1-5; V gene: TRBV12-3/TRBV12-4; D gene: -; clone size: -; CDR3 protein: CASRGSGEQPQHF; CDR3 DNA: TGTGCCAGCAGGGGATCAGGGGAACAGCCCCAGCATTTT
J gene: TRBJ2-2; V gene: TRBV2; D gene: -; clone size: few; CDR3 protein: CASSQGKTGELFF; CDR3 DNA: TGTGCCAGCAGTCAGGGGAAGACCGGGGAGCTGTTTTTT
J gene: TRBJ1-3; V gene: TRBV12-5; D gene: -; clone size: many; CDR3 protein: CASLGAGGNTIYF; CDR3 DNA: TGTGCTAGTCTTGGCGCGGGGGGAAACACCATATATTTT
J gene: TRBJ1-4; V gene: TRBV2; D gene: TRBD1; clone size: -; CDR3 protein: CASIRDRVAEKLFF; CDR3 DNA: TGTGCCAGCATCCGAGACAGGGTGGCTGAAAAACTGTTTTTT
J gene: TRBJ2-2; V gene: TRBV11-2; D gene: TRBD1; clone size: few; CDR3 protein: CASSPGTVSGELFF; CDR3 DNA: TGTGCCAGCAGCCCCGGGACAGTCTCCGGGGAGCTGTTTTTT
J gene: TRBJ1-2; V gene: TRBV10-3; D gene: TRBD1; clone size: few; CDR3 protein: CAISESRDRGVYGYTF; CDR3 DNA: TGTGCCATCAGTGAGTCACGAGACAGGGGTGTCTATGGCTACACCTTC
J gene: TRBJ2-7; V gene: TRBV20-1; D gene: TRBD2; clone size: -; CDR3 protein: CSAMKTSGTYEQYF; CDR3 DNA: TGCAGTGCGATGAAGACTAGCGGGACCTACGAGCAGTACTTC
J gene: TRBJ1-1; V gene: TRBV6-5; D gene: -; clone size: once; CDR3 protein: CASSSTGQAFF; CDR3 DNA: TGTGCCAGCAGTTCGACAGGCCAAGCTTTCTTT
J gene: TRBJ1-1; V gene: TRBV7-8; D gene: TRBD1; clone size: few; CDR3 protein: CASLDRVYTEAFF; CDR3 DNA: TGTGCCAGTCTCGACAGGGTATACACTGAAGCTTTCTTT
J gene: TRBJ1-4; V gene: TRBV19; D gene: TRBD1; clone size: -; CDR3 protein: CAVNRGRGEKLFF; CDR3 DNA: TGTGCCGTCAACAGGGGCCGGGGTGAAAAACTGTTTTTT
J gene: TRBJ2-1; V gene: TRBV9; D gene: -; clone size: few; CDR3 protein: CASSALSAWEEQFF; CDR3 DNA: TGTGCCAGCAGCGCCCTCTCCGCTTGGGAGGAGCAGTTCTTC
J gene: TRBJ1-2; V gene: TRBV6-1; D gene: TRBD1; clone size: -; CDR3 protein: CASSETGKNYGYTF; CDR3 DNA: TGTGCCAGCAGTGAGACAGGGAAAAACTATGGCTACACCTTC
J gene: TRBJ2-7; V gene: TRBV29-1; D gene: -; clone size: -; CDR3 protein: CSVGTSTPYEQYF; CDR3 DNA: TGCAGCGTTGGCACTTCCACCCCCTACGAGCAGTACTTC
J gene: TRBJ2-7; V gene: TRBV20-1; D gene: TRBD2; clone size: few; CDR3 protein: CSALRLAGDPYEQYF; CDR3 DNA: TGCAGTGCCCTGAGACTAGCGGGGGACCCCTACGAGCAGTACTTC
J gene: TRBJ1-1; V gene: TRBV5-1; D gene: TRBD1; clone size: -; CDR3 protein: CASSPLRQGTNTEAFF; CDR3 DNA: TGCGCCAGCAGCCCTTTACGACAGGGTACGAACACTGAAGCTTTCTTT
J gene: TRBJ1-5; V gene: TRBV19; D gene: -; clone size: -; CDR3 protein: CASILGQGTNQPQHF; CDR3 DNA: TGTGCCAGTATCTTGGGGCAGGGGACGAATCAGCCCCAGCATTTT
J gene: TRBJ2-3; V gene: TRBV7-2; D gene: -; clone size: -; CDR3 protein: CASARGGFTDTQYF; CDR3 DNA: TGTGCCAGCGCCCGCGGGGGCTTCACAGATACGCAGTATTTT
J gene: TRBJ2-2; V gene: TRBV5-1; D gene: TRBD2; clone size: few; CDR3 protein: CASSHRGLAGDLAYTGELFF; CDR3 DNA: TGCGCCAGCAGCCACAGGGGACTAGCGGGCGACCTAGCTTACACCGGGGAGCTGTTTTTT
J gene: TRBJ2-2; V gene: TRBV5-4; D gene: TRBD2; clone size: -; CDR3 protein: CASSLGTSGRTGELFF; CDR3 DNA: TGTGCCAGCAGCTTAGGGACTAGCGGGAGGACCGGGGAGCTGTTTTTT
J gene: TRBJ1-1; V gene: TRBV5-1; D gene: -; clone size: -; CDR3 protein: CASSPSGGLNTEAFF; CDR3 DNA: TGCGCCAGCAGCCCTTCCGGGGGGCTCAACACTGAAGCTTTCTTT
J gene: TRBJ2-4; V gene: TRBV5-1; D gene: -; clone size: few; CDR3 protein: CASSTGTPADIQYF; CDR3 DNA: TGCGCCAGCAGCACCGGGACCCCAGCGGACATTCAGTACTTC
J gene: TRBJ1-5; V gene: TRBV12-3/TRBV12-4; D gene: -; clone size: few; CDR3 protein: CASSLRINQPQHF; CDR3 DNA: TGTGCCAGCAGTCTCCGAATCAATCAGCCCCAGCATTTT
J gene: TRBJ1-1; V gene: TRBV12-3/TRBV12-4; D gene: -; clone size: many; CDR3 protein: CASSWGVLNTEAFF; CDR3 DNA: TGTGCCAGCAGTTGGGGAGTATTGAACACTGAAGCTTTCTTT
J gene: TRBJ2-3; V gene: TRBV7-7; D gene: -; clone size: few; CDR3 protein: CASSLDTYTDTQYF; CDR3 DNA: TGTGCTAGCAGCTTAGACACGTACACAGATACGCAGTATTTT
J gene: TRBJ2-1; V gene: TRBV25-1; D gene: -; clone size: -; CDR3 protein: CASSASLVEWSYNEQFF; CDR3 DNA: TGTGCCAGCAGTGCCTCACTCGTGGAGTGGTCCTACAATGAGCAGTTCTTC
J gene: TRBJ2-3; V gene: TRBV24-1; D gene: -; clone size: -; CDR3 protein: CATSLSGRTDTQYF; CDR3 DNA: TGTGCCACCAGTCTTAGCGGTCGCACAGATACGCAGTATTTT
J gene: TRBJ2-1; V gene: TRBV27; D gene: TRBD1; clone size: few; CDR3 protein: CASSPGQGAHNEQFF; CDR3 DNA: TGTGCCAGCAGTCCAGGACAGGGGGCACACAATGAGCAGTTCTTC